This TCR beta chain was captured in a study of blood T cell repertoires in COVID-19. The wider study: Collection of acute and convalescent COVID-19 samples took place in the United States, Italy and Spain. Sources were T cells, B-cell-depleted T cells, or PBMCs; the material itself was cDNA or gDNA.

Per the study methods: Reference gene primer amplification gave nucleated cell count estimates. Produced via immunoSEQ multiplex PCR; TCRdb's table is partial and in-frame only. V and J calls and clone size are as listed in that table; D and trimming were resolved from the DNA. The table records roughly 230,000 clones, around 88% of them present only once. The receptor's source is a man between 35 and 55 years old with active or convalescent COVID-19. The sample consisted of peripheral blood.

DNA for the CDR3: TGTGCCAGCAGCACGGGACAGATTAATCAGCCCCAGCATTTT. It encodes CASSTGQINQPQHF. V and J are TRBV11-3 and TRBJ1-5; 7 nucleotides agree with TRBD1. V lost 5 bases to trimming and J lost 4 bases; unmatched junction nucleotides: 5. Germline CDR1 and CDR2: SGHNT and YENEEA. The CDR3 length is 14 residues.